Listed below are T cell receptor beta chains from one sample, sequenced in a study of OX40 agonist ivuxolimab in advanced cancers. The protocol was immunoSEQ multiplex PCR, while the TCRdb copy is restricted to in-frame clones and leaves out a portion. The repertoire includes about 62,000 clones, about four fifths of them detected once, and roughly 0.99% sits in the top ten. The sample was CD4+ or CD8+ T cells sorted from blood, taken in a trial of the OX40 agonist ivuxolimab. These receptors came from an adult with an advanced solid tumor such as melanoma, head and neck, liver or kidney cancer. Both conserved end residues are part of each CDR3. A D gene is named only where the DNA matches it firmly. Expanded clones get a size class; other rows say once, few or many, or leave the size out.

v_gene	d_gene	abundance	j_gene	CDR3nt	CDR3aa
TRBV6-6	.	.	TRBJ1-6	TGTGCCAGCAGTTATCCAGTCTCTGGCGCGCCCCTCCACTTT	CASSYPVSGAPLHF
TRBV30	TRBD2	.	TRBJ2-5	TGTGCCTGGAGTCGGCGGGGGGGCCAAGAGATCCAGTACTTC	CAWSRRGGQEIQYF
TRBV2	.	.	TRBJ2-7	TGTGCCAGCAGTGAAACCCGGCAGACGTCGTCCTACGAGCAGTACTTC	CASSETRQTSSYEQYF
TRBV30	.	.	TRBJ1-2	TGTGCCTGGAGTGTAAGCTATGGCTACACCTTC	CAWSVSYGYTF
TRBV6-1	.	few	TRBJ1-5	TGTGCCAGCAGTGAACCCCCAACTCCGGGCAATCAGCCCCAGCATTTT	CASSEPPTPGNQPQHF
TRBV9	.	.	TRBJ2-5	TGTGCCAGCAGCTTCGGCCCGGACAAAGAGACCCAGTACTTC	CASSFGPDKETQYF
TRBV2	.	.	TRBJ1-5	TGTGCCAGCAGTGCGCCTGCTCAGCCCCAGCATTTT	CASSAPAQPQHF
TRBV12-5	TRBD1	.	TRBJ1-1	TGTGCTAGTGGTTTGGGCCCCGGGACAGGGAGACCTATGAACACTGAAGCTTTCTTT	CASGLGPGTGRPMNTEAFF
TRBV30	TRBD2	.	TRBJ2-1	TGTGCCTGGAGTGCCCCGGGTTTAACGGGAGGGGAGCAGTTCTTC	CAWSAPGLTGGEQFF
TRBV10-3	.	.	TRBJ1-2	TGTGCCATCAGCCTGGACAGTAACTATGGCTACACCTTC	CAISLDSNYGYTF
TRBV27	TRBD1	.	TRBJ2-7	TGTGCCAGCAGTTTAGACAGGGGCAACGAGCAGTACTTC	CASSLDRGNEQYF